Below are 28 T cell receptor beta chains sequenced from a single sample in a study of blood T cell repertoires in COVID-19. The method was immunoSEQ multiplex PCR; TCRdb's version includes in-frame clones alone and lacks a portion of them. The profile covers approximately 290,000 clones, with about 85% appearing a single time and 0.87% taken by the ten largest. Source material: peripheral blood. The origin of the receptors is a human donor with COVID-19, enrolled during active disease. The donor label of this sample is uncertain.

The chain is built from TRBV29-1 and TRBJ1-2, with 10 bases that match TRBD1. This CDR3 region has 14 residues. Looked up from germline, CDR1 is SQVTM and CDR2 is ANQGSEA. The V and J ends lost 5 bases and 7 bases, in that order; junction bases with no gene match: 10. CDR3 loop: CSVRIGDRGAGYTF. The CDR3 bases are TGCAGCGTTAGAATTGGGGACAGGGGCGCTGGCTACACCTTC. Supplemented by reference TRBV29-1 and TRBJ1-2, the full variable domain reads SAVISQKPSRDICQRGTSLTIQCQVDSQVTMMFWYRQQPGQSLTLIATANQGSEATYESGFVIDKFPISRPNLTFSTLTVSNMSPEDSSIYLCSVRIGDRGAGYTFGSGTRLTVV.

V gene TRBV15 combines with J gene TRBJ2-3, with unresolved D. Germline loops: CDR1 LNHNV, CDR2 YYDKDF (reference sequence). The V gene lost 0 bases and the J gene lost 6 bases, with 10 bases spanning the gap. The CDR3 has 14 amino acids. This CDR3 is CATSRDFSGDTQYF. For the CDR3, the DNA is TGTGCCACCAGCAGAGATTTTTCCGGGGATACGCAGTATTTT.

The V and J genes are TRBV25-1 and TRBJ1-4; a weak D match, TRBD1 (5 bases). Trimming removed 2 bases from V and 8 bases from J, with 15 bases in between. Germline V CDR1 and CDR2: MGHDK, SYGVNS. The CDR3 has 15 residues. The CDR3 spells CASSEGAVLTEKLFF. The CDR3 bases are TGTGCCAGCAGTGAAGGGGCTGTCTTGACCGAAAAACTGTTTTTT.

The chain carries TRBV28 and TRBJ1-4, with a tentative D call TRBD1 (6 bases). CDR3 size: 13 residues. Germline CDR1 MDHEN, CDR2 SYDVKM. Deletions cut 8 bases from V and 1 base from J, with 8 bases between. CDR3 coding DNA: TGTGCCAGCTTGGACAGAACTAATGAAAAACTGTTTTTT. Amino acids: CASLDRTNEKLFF.

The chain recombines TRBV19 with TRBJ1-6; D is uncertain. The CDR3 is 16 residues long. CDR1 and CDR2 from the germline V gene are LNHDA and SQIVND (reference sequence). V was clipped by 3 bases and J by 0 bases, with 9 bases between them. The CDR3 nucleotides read TGTGCCAGTAGTATGATGGGCAGCTCCTATAATTCACCCCTCCACTTT. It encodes CASSMMGSSYNSPLHF. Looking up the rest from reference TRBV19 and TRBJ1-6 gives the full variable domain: DGGITQSPKYLFRKEGQNVTLSCEQNLNHDAMYWYRQDPGQGLRLIYYSQIVNDFQKGDIAEGYSVSREKKESFPLTVTSAQKNPTAFYLCASSMMGSSYNSPLHFGNGTRLTVT.

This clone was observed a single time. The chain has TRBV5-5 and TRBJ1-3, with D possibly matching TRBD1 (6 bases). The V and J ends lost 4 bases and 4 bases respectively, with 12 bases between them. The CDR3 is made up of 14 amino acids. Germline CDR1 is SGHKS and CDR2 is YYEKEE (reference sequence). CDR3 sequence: CASSDQGNGNTIYF. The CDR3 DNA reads TGTGCCAGCAGCGACCAGGGGAACGGAAACACCATATATTTT.

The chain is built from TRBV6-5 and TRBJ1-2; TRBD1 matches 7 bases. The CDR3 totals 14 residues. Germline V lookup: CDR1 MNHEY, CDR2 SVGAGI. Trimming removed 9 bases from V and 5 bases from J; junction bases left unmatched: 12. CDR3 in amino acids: CASSFRDSVYGYTF. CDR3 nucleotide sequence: TGTGCCAGTTCTTTCCGGGACAGTGTTTATGGCTACACCTTC.

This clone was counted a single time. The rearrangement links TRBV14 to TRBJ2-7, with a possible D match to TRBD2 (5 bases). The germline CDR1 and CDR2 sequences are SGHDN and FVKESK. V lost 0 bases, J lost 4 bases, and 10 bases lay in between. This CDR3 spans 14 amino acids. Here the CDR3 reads CASSQDLSGYEQYF. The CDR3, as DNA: TGTGCCAGCAGCCAAGATCTTTCGGGATACGAGCAGTACTTC.

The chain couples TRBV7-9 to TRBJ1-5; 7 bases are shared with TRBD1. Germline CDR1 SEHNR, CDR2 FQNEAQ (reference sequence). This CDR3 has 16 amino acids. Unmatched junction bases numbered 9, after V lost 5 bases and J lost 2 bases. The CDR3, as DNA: TGTGCCAGCAGCGACAGGGCCCTGGACCGCAATCAGCCCCAGCATTTT. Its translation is CASSDRALDRNQPQHF.

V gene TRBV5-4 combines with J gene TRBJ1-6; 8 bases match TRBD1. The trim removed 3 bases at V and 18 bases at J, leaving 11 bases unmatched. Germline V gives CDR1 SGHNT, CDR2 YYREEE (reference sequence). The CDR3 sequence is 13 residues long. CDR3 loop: CASSWGPTGVNHF. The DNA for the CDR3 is TGTGCCAGCAGCTGGGGACCGACAGGGGTGAACCACTTT.

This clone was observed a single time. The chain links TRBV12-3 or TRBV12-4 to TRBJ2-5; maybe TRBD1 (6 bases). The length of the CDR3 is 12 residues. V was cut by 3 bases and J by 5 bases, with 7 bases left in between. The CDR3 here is CASSFQGETQYF. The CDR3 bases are TGTGCCAGCAGTTTCCAGGGGGAGACCCAGTACTTC.

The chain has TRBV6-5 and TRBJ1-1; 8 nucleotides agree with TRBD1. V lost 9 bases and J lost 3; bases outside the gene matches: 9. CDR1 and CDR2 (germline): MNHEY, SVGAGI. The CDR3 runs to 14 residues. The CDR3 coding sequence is TGTGCCAGTATTCAGGGGGCGGGGTACACTGAAGCTTTCTTT. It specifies CASIQGAGYTEAFF.

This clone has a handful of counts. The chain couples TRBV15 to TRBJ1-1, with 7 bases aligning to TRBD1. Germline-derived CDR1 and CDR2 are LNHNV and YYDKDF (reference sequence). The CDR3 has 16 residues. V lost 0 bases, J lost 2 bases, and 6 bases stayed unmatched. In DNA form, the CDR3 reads TGTGCCACCAGCAGAGACCCTTGGGACAGAAACACTGAAGCTTTCTTT. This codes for CATSRDPWDRNTEAFF.

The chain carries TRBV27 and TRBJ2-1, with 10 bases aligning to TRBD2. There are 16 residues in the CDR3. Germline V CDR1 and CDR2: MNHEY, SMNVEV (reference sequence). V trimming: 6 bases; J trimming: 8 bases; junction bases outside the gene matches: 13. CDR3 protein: CASRTLAGSSPHEQFF. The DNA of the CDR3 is TGTGCCAGCAGAACACTAGCGGGAAGTTCCCCCCATGAGCAGTTCTTC.

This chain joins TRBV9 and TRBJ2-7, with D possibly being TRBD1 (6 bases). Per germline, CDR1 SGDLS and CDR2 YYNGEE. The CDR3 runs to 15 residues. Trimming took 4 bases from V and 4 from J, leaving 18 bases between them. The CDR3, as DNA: TGTGCCAGCAGCCCTCAACAGGGAGTGAGGTACGAGCAGTACTTC. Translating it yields CASSPQQGVRYEQYF.

The chain's CDR3 is CASSPLLAGTREQYF. CDR3 DNA: TGTGCCAGCAGCCCGCTTCTAGCGGGGACGCGGGAGCAGTACTTC. The J gene is TRBJ2-7, the V gene TRBV5-6; 9 bases align to TRBD2. The length of the CDR3 is 15 residues. Germline trimming cut 4 bases from V and 7 bases from J; bases unmatched to any gene: 12. CDR1 SGHDT and CDR2 YYEEEE come from the germline V gene.

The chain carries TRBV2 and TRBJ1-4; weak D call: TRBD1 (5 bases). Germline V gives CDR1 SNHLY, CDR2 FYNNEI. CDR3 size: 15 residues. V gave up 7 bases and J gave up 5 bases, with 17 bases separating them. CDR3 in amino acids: CASTEVRGVNEKLFF. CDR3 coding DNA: TGTGCCAGCACCGAGGTTAGGGGTGTAAATGAAAAACTGTTTTTT.

CDR3 sequence: CASSLQGIGNNGYTF. DNA for the CDR3: TGTGCCAGCAGCTTGCAAGGGATCGGGAATAATGGCTACACCTTC. The chain combines TRBV11-2 with TRBJ1-2, with D uncertain. The CDR3 runs 15 residues. Trimming pared 3 bases from V and 6 bases from J, leaving 17 bases between. Germline V gives CDR1 SGHAT, CDR2 FQNNGV. Supplemented by reference TRBV11-2 and TRBJ1-2, the full variable domain reads EAGVAQSPRYKIIEKRQSVAFWCNPISGHATLYWYQQILGQGPKLLIQFQNNGVVDDSQLPKDRFSAERLKGVDSTLKIQPAKLEDSAVYLCASSLQGIGNNGYTFGSGTRLTVV.

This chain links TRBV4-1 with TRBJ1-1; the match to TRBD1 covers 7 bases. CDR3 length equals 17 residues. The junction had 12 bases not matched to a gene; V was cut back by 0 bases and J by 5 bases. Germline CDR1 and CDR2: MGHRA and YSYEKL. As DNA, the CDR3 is TGCGCCAGCAGCCAAGACGGCTTTATACAGGGGAGGACTGAAGCTTTCTTT. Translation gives CASSQDGFIQGRTEAFF.

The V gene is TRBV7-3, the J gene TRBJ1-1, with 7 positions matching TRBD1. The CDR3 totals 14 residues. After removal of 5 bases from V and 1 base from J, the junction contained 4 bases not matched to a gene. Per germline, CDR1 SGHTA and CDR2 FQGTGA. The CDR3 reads CASSTQGGNTEAFF. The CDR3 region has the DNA TGTGCCAGCAGCACTCAGGGGGGGAACACTGAAGCTTTCTTT.

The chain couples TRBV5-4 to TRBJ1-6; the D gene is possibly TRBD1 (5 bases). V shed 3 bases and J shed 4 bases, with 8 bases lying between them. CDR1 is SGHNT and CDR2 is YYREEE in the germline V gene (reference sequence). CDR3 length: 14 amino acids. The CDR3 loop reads CASSSRDYNSPLHF. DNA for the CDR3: TGTGCCAGCAGCTCCAGGGATTATAATTCACCCCTCCACTTT.

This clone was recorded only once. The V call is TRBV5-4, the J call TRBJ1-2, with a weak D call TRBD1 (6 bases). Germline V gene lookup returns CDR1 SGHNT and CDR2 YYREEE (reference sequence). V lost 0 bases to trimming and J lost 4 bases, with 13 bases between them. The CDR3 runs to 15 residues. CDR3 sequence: CASSLVLGGAYGYTF. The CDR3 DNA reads TGTGCCAGCAGCTTGGTCCTAGGGGGAGCCTATGGCTACACCTTC. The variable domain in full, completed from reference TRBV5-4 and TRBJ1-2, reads ETGVTQSPTHLIKTRGQQVTLRCSSQSGHNTVSWYQQALGQGPQFIFQYYREEENGRGNFPPRFSGLQFPNYSSELNVNALELDDSALYLCASSLVLGGAYGYTFGSGTRLTVV.

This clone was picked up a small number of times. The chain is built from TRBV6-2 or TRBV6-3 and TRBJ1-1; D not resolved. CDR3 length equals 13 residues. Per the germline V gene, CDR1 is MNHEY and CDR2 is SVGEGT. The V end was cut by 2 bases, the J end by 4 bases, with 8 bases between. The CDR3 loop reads CASSYGGSTEAFF. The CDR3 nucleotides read TGTGCCAGCAGTTACGGTGGGAGCACTGAAGCTTTCTTT.

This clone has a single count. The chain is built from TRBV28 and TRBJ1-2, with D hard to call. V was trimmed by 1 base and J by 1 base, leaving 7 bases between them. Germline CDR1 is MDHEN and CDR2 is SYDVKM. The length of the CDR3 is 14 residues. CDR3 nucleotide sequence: TGTGCCAGCAGTTTATCCAGTTATAACTATGGCTACACCTTC. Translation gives CASSLSSYNYGYTF.

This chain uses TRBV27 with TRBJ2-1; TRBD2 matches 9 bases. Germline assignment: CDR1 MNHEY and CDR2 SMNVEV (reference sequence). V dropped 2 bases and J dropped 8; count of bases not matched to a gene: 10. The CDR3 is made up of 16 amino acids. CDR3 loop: CASSLGGRAEYDEQFF. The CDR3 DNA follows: TGTGCCAGCAGTTTAGGCGGGAGGGCCGAATATGATGAGCAGTTCTTC.

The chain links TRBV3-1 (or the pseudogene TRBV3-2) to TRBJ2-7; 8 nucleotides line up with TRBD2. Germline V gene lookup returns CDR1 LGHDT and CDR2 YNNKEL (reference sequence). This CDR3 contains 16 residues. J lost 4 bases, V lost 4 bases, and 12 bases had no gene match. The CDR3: CASSPRGGGRTYEQYF. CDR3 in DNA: TGTGCCAGCAGCCCCCGGGGGGGCGGGAGAACATACGAGCAGTACTTC.

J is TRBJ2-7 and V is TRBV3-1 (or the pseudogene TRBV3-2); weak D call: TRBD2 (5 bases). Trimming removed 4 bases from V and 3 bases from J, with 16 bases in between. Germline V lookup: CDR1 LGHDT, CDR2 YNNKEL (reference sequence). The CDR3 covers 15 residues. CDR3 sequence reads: CASSPPITGFYEQYF. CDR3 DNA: TGTGCCAGCAGCCCACCAATTACGGGGTTCTACGAGCAGTACTTC.

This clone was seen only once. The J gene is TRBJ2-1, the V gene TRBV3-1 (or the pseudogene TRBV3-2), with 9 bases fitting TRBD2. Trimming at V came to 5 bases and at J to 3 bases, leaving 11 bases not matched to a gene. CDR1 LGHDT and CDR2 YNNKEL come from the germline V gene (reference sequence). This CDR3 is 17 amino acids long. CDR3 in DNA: TGTGCCAGCAGCTCACTAGGTGCAGCGGGAGGCTACAATGAGCAGTTCTTC. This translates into CASSSLGAAGGYNEQFF.